The rows below give T cell receptor beta chains drawn from one sample of a study of human T cells and chemical hapten exposure. TCRdb reanalysed the RACE reads using MiXCR and keeps one entry per CDR3 protein. The sample contains about 56,000 distinct CDR3 sequences, around 9.3% of which appear only once. The material sequenced was whole blood, taken in connection with sensitization to the hapten diphenylcyclopropenone (DPC). Receptor source: a woman aged 35 to 49 with alopecia areata. Some clones in this sample may be carry-over from other donors' samples. Both conserved end residues are part of each CDR3. Fields, in order: clone size, V gene, J gene, D gene, CDR3 protein, CDR3 DNA. D genes are given only for firm matches. Rows give clone size only sometimes, using once, few, many, or a class for an expanded clone.

many	TRBV7-8	TRBJ1-5	NA	CVSSQPGSSSGDQPQHF	TGTGTCAGCAGCCAACCGGGGAGCTCGTCTGGCGATCAGCCCCAGCATTTT
many	TRBV28	TRBJ2-5	TRBD1	CASTRQGIETQYF	TGTGCCAGCACTAGACAGGGGATCGAGACCCAGTACTTC
many	TRBV4-2	TRBJ2-3	TRBD2	CASSQTTSVGDTQYF	TGTGCCAGCAGCCAAACCACTAGCGTCGGAGATACGCAGTATTTT
few	TRBV29-1	TRBJ2-1	NA	CSGRAGTCTYNEQFF	TGCAGCGGGAGAGCCGGGACATGCACCTACAATGAGCAGTTCTTC
many	TRBV19	TRBJ1-5	NA	CASRSPGSNQPQHF	TGTGCCAGTAGAAGTCCAGGGAGCAATCAGCCCCAGCATTTT
few	TRBV12-3/TRBV12-4	TRBJ2-5	TRBD2	CASSFELTSGDIETQYF	TGTGCCAGCAGTTTCGAGCTGACTAGCGGGGATATAGAGACCCAGTACTTC
few	TRBV7-6	TRBJ2-2	TRBD2	CASSHSGGLNTGELFF	TGTGCCAGCAGCCACAGCGGGGGCCTAAACACCGGGGAGCTGTTTTTT
NA	TRBV7-3	TRBJ2-7	TRBD2	CASSLGPPSGGTYEQYF	TGTGCCAGCAGCTTAGGGCCCCCTAGCGGGGGGACCTACGAGCAGTACTTC
NA	TRBV20-1	TRBJ1-5	NA	CSARDSGGIDQPQHF	TGCAGTGCTAGAGATTCAGGAGGGATCGATCAGCCCCAGCATTTT
many	TRBV18	TRBJ1-4	TRBD1	CASSPNQGEEKLFF	TGTGCCAGCTCACCGAATCAGGGGGAGGAAAAACTGTTTTTT
many	TRBV3-1	TRBJ2-6	NA	CASSQVFGANVLTF	TGTGCCAGCAGCCAAGTCTTTGGGGCCAACGTCCTGACTTTC
NA	TRBV4-1	TRBJ1-5	NA	CASSQVAVSNQPQHF	TGCGCCAGCAGCCAGGTAGCAGTTAGCAATCAGCCCCAGCATTTT
once	TRBV20-1	TRBJ1-2	NA	CSASGSWNYGYTF	TGCAGTGCCAGCGGTAGTTGGAACTATGGCTACACCTTC
few	TRBV5-6	TRBJ2-7	NA	CASSLLGQEGSYEQYF	TGTGCCAGCAGCTTGTTGGGCCAGGAAGGGTCCTACGAGCAGTACTTC
NA	TRBV5-1	TRBJ1-1	NA	CASSFRVNTEAFF	TGCGCCAGCAGCTTCAGGGTGAACACTGAAGCTTTCTTT
many	TRBV6-4	TRBJ1-1	NA	CASRYRENTEAFF	TGTGCCAGCCGGTACAGGGAGAACACTGAAGCTTTCTTT
many	TRBV4-2	TRBJ1-5	TRBD1	CASSQDGDREGNQPQHF	TGTGCCAGCAGCCAAGATGGGGACAGGGAAGGCAATCAGCCCCAGCATTTT
many	TRBV7-2	TRBJ2-7	TRBD2	CASSLVASGGAYEQYF	TGTGCCAGCAGCTTAGTGGCTAGCGGGGGAGCCTACGAGCAGTACTTC